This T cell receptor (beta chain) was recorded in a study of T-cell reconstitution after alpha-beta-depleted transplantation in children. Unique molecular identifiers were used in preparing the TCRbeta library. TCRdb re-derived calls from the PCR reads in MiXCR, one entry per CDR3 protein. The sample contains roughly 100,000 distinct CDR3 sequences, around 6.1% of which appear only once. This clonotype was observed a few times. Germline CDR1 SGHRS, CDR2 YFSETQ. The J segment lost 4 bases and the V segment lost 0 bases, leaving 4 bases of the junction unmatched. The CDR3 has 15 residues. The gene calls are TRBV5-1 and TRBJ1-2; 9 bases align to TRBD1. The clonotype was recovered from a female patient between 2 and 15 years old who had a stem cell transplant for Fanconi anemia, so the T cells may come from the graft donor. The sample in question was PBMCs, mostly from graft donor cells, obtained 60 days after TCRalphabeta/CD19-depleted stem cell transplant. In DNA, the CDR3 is TGCGCCAGCAGCTTGGGGACAGGGGAGTTCTATGGCTACACCTTC. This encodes CASSLGTGEFYGYTF.